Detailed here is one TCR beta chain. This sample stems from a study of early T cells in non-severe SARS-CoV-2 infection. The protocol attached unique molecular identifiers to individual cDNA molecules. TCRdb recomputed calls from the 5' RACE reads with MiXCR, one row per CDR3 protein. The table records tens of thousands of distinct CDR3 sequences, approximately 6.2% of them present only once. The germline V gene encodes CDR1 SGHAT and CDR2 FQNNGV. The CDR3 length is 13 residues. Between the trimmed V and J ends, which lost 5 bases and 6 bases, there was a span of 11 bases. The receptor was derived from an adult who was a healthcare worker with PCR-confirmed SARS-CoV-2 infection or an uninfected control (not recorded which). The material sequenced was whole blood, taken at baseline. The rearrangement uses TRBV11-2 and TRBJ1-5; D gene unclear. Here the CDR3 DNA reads TGTGCCAGCAGCCGGATGGGCGGTCAGCCCCAGCATTTT. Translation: CASSRMGGQPQHF.